This TCR beta chain was found in a study of blood T cell repertoires in COVID-19. Germline V lookup: CDR1 MNHEY, CDR2 SMNVEV (reference sequence). This CDR3 spans 15 amino acids. V dropped 6 bases and J dropped 5; count of bases not matched to a gene: 8. Original analysis: Quantification of nucleated cells was approximated via reference gene primer amplification. Profiled with immunoSEQ multiplex PCR; TCRdb holds only in-frame clones, not every one. V, J and clone size were drawn from that table, and D and trimming were deduced from the DNA. The data hold 200,000 or so clones, with 88% observed a single time.

This receptor was taken from a man aged 65 to 85 with active or convalescent COVID-19. Input material: peripheral blood. V usage is TRBV27 and J usage is TRBJ2-1, with 9 bases lining up with TRBD2. The CDR3 loop reads CASRVWLAGNNEQFF. The CDR3 nucleotides are TGTGCCAGCAGGGTTTGGCTAGCGGGGAACAATGAGCAGTTCTTC.